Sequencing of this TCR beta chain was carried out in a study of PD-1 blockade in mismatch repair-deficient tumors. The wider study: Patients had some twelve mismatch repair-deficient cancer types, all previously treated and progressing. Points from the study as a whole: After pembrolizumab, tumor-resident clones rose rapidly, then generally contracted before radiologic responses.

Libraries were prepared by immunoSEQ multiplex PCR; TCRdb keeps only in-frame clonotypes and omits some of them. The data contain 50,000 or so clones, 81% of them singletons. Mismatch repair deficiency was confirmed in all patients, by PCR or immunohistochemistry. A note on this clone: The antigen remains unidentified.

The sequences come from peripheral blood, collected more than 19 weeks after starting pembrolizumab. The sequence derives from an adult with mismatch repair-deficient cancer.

The CDR3 sequence: CASSFLGREQYF. CDR3 DNA sequence: TGTGCCAGCAGCTTCCTAGGCCGCGAGCAGTACTTC. The chain combines TRBV5-4 with TRBJ2-7; D remains unclear. Germline values: CDR1 SGHNT, CDR2 YYREEE (reference sequence). This CDR3 is 12 amino acids long. V was shortened by 2 bases and J by 6 bases, with 9 bases between the two germline ends. The full variable domain, with the rest looked up from reference TRBV5-4 and TRBJ2-7, is ETGVTQSPTHLIKTRGQQVTLRCSSQSGHNTVSWYQQALGQGPQFIFQYYREEENGRGNFPPRFSGLQFPNYSSELNVNALELDDSALYLCASSFLGREQYFGPGTRLTVT.